The clone carrying this T cell receptor (beta chain) was counted once. Its antigen is unidentified. These data are taken from a study of CD8 T cells in ankylosing spondylitis. Whole-study findings and limits: Disease-linked clones displayed a CD8+ phenotype and appeared relatively rarely in peripheral blood. Matched ankylosing spondylitis synovial fluid reportedly showed significant enrichment of disease-linked clones.

TCRdb itself ran the 5' RACE reads through MiXCR, one entry per CDR3 protein. Of 250,000 or so distinct CDR3 sequences in the sample, roughly a quarter were seen once. The CDR3 is made up of 14 amino acids. Germline-derived CDR1 and CDR2 are DFQATT and SNEGSKA (reference sequence). V was pared by 8 bases and J by 5 bases, with 21 bases between. The rearrangement joins TRBV20-1 to TRBJ2-5; TRBD1 is a possible D gene (6 bases). The sample comprised blood, either unsorted or a sorted T cell fraction (not recorded which). The TCR comes from a male donor with ankylosing spondylitis or in good health (not recorded which). Written as DNA, the CDR3 is TGCAGTCCCTTCTCTCAGGGGATATTGGAGACCCAGTACTTC. It specifies CSPFSQGILETQYF.